This T cell receptor (beta chain) was obtained from a study of OX40 agonist ivuxolimab in advanced cancers. Study-wide points: In general, CD8+ T cells held more expanded clones than CD4+ did, on average. Among the lowest levels of clonal expansion were found in partial responders at 0.1-3.0 mg/kg. With doses of 0.1 to 3.0 mg/kg, CD4+ and CD8+ blood T cells had undergone clonal expansion by week 6.

Assay used: immunoSEQ multiplex PCR; TCRdb lists only in-frame clones, some missing. Found here are approximately 70,000 clones, about 90% of them singletons; the top ten hold 5% to 7%. Germline-derived CDR1 and CDR2 are SGHDN and FVKESK. Trimming removed 1 base from V and 6 bases from J, with 6 bases in between. The length of the CDR3 is 12 residues. About this clone itself: Its antigen is undetermined.

The sequence derives from an adult with an advanced solid tumor such as melanoma, head and neck, liver or kidney cancer. The specimen comprised CD4+ or CD8+ T cells sorted from blood, sampled in a trial of the OX40 agonist ivuxolimab. This sequence joins TRBV14 and TRBJ1-2, with a possible D match to TRBD1 (5 bases). The CDR3 bases are TGTGCCAGCAGCCAAGCGGGACATGGCTACACCTTC. Translated, it gives CASSQAGHGYTF.